This is a list of T cell receptor beta chains from one sample in a study of cytomegalovirus exposure and HLA in healthy donors. TCRdb's copy holds only in-frame clones and misses some; the assay was immunoSEQ multiplex PCR. The sample has 160,000 or so clones; approximately 88% are singletons. Material for sequencing was PBMCs. The origin of the receptors is a man aged 25-45 years in good health and CMV-seropositive. The CDR3 runs from the conserved cysteine through the conserved F or W. The order of the fields is clone size, J gene, V gene, D gene, CDR3 DNA, CDR3 protein. D genes are given only for firm matches. Rows may omit the clone size; those that give it use once, few, many or a size class.

NA,TRBJ2-7,TRBV4-1,TRBD2,TGCGCCAGCCGGGGGGTCAGCTACGAGCAGTACTTC,CASRGVSYEQYF
NA,TRBJ1-2,TRBV2,NA,TGTGCCAGCAGGCCGGCGCGGGGTAACTATGGCTACACCTTC,CASRPARGNYGYTF
NA,TRBJ2-5,TRBV5-8,NA,TGTGCCAGCAGCCACGGTGAATACCAAGAGACCCAGTACTTC,CASSHGEYQETQYF
NA,TRBJ2-1,TRBV6-4,NA,TGTGCCAGCAGTGCCGAGGACATATCCAATGAGCAGTTCTTC,CASSAEDISNEQFF
NA,TRBJ2-7,TRBV7-9,NA,TGTGCCAGCAGCTTATCGGGTACTGAGCAGTACTTC,CASSLSGTEQYF
NA,TRBJ2-1,TRBV4-3,TRBD2,TGCGCCAGCAGCCAAGCGGGGGGGTTATACAATGAGCAGTTCTTC,CASSQAGGLYNEQFF
NA,TRBJ1-2,TRBV27,NA,TGTGCCAGCAGTTTGGCAGGGGATGGCTACACCTTC,CASSLAGDGYTF
NA,TRBJ1-4,TRBV9,TRBD1,TGTGCCAGCAGCGGAGGGACAGGGGTTAATGAAAAACTGTTTTTT,CASSGGTGVNEKLFF
NA,TRBJ1-4,TRBV6-5,NA,TGTGCCAGCGGGGGGTACGGTGAAAAACTGTTTTTT,CASGGYGEKLFF
NA,TRBJ1-3,TRBV18,NA,TGTGCCAGCTCACCCGAGGTCTCTGGAAACACCATATATTTT,CASSPEVSGNTIYF
NA,TRBJ2-3,TRBV7-3,NA,TGTGCCAGCAGCGCTCAGGGCTCCGTGGATACGCAGTATTTT,CASSAQGSVDTQYF
NA,TRBJ2-1,TRBV29-1,NA,TGCAGCACCGACAGTAACAATGAGCAGTTCTTC,CSTDSNNEQFF
NA,TRBJ1-1,TRBV6-5,TRBD1,TGTGCCAGCAGTTACAGACAGGGCTTCGATGAAGCTTTCTTT,CASSYRQGFDEAFF
NA,TRBJ1-6,TRBV7-9,TRBD1,TGTGCCAGCAGCCGGGACAGTCGCTCCTATAATTCACCCCTCCACTTT,CASSRDSRSYNSPLHF
NA,TRBJ1-1,TRBV7-8,NA,TGTGCCAGCAGCTTACACACCACTGAAGCTTTCTTT,CASSLHTTEAFF
NA,TRBJ2-2,TRBV6-5,TRBD1,TGTGCCAGCAGATCCGGGACAGGGCCCGGGGAGCTGTTTTTT,CASRSGTGPGELFF
NA,TRBJ1-1,TRBV27,TRBD1,TGTGCCAGCGGCCGGGACAGGGGGCGCCCCGGTGAAGCTTTCTTT,CASGRDRGRPGEAFF
few,TRBJ1-4,TRBV6-5,NA,TGTGCCAGCAGAGAAGGGAGGGTGGAGGAAAAACTGTTTTTT,CASREGRVEEKLFF
NA,TRBJ1-1,TRBV18,TRBD1,TGTGCCAGCTCACCGGGACAGCCCCCTGAAGCTTTCTTT,CASSPGQPPEAFF
NA,TRBJ2-7,TRBV20-1,NA,TGCAGTGCTAGGGGCCTCTACGAGCAGTACTTC,CSARGLYEQYF
NA,TRBJ2-3,TRBV9,NA,TGTGCCAGCAGCGTAGAGGGCGGGCCAATCACAGATACGCAGTATTTT,CASSVEGGPITDTQYF
NA,TRBJ1-5,TRBV2,TRBD1,TGTGCCAGCAGTGCCAGGGGGTCTGGAAATCAGCCCCAGCATTTT,CASSARGSGNQPQHF
NA,TRBJ2-5,TRBV10-3,TRBD2,TGTGCCATCAGGACTAGCGGGAGGGAGGGAGAGACCCAGTACTTC,CAIRTSGREGETQYF
once,TRBJ2-1,TRBV19,NA,TGTGCCAGTAGCACCTCTAAGGACACCGCCTACAATGAGCAGTTCTTC,CASSTSKDTAYNEQFF
NA,TRBJ2-3,TRBV7-8,NA,TGTGCCAGCAGCTCCGGGACAACTAGCACAGATACGCAGTATTTT,CASSSGTTSTDTQYF
NA,TRBJ2-5,TRBV6-6,NA,TGTGCCAGCAGTTACTCGCAAGCCCAAGAGACCCAGTACTTC,CASSYSQAQETQYF
NA,TRBJ2-5,TRBV5-1,NA,TGCGCCAGCAGCTTGGCCGCCAGGGTGGTGGAGACCCAGTACTTC,CASSLAARVVETQYF
NA,TRBJ2-7,TRBV4-3,NA,TGCGCCAGCAGCCAAGGGGTAATCGGGTCCTACGAGCAGTACTTC,CASSQGVIGSYEQYF
NA,TRBJ1-5,TRBV19,NA,TGTGCCAGTAGTATTAGCCCAGGGGATCAGCCCCAGCATTTT,CASSISPGDQPQHF
NA,TRBJ2-2,TRBV7-7,TRBD2,TGTGCCAGCAGCTTACTAGCGGGGGGTACCACCGGGGAGCTGTTTTTT,CASSLLAGGTTGELFF
once,TRBJ1-4,TRBV6-6,NA,TGTGCCAGCAGTTACTGGGGAGCAACTAATGAAAAACTGTTTTTT,CASSYWGATNEKLFF
NA,TRBJ1-1,TRBV5-4,NA,TGTGCCAGCAGCTCGGGGGGGCCCGAGAGGGCTTTCTTT,CASSSGGPERAFF